The 14 T cell receptor beta chains below come from one sample, sequenced in a study of T cells in localized non-small cell lung cancer. TCRdb's table, derived via immunoSEQ multiplex PCR, lists solely in-frame clones and lacks some. The sample has hundreds of clones; roughly 29% are singletons. The material was lung tumor tissue, obtained before any cancer treatment. The receptors here all came from a woman between 18 and 50 years old with stage III lung adenocarcinoma.

The rearrangement joins TRBV30 to TRBJ1-6; D perhaps matches TRBD1 (5 bases). The V end was cut by 1 base, the J end by 5 bases, with 6 bases between. The CDR3 consists of 13 residues. Germline CDR1 reads GTSNPN; CDR2 reads SVGIG (reference sequence). CDR3 region: CAWSETDNSPLHF. The CDR3, as DNA: TGTGCCTGGAGTGAGACAGATAATTCACCCCTCCACTTT. Full variable domain (missing parts from reference TRBV30 and TRBJ1-6): SQTIHQWPATLVQPVGSPLSLECTVEGTSNPNLYWYRQAAGRGLQLLFYSVGIGQISSEVPQNLSASRPQDRQFILSSKKLLLSDSGFYLCAWSETDNSPLHFGNGTRLTVT.

The chain uses TRBV5-1 and TRBJ1-1; maybe TRBD1 (5 bases). V was cut by 6 bases and J by 4 bases, with 16 bases left in between. This CDR3 region has 14 residues. Germline V gives CDR1 SGHRS, CDR2 YFSETQ. The chain's CDR3 is CASNHGTQSTEAFF. In nucleotides, the CDR3 is TGCGCCAGCAACCACGGGACGCAGAGCACTGAAGCTTTCTTT.

As for this clone: Other DNA sequences in this specimen translate into the identical CDR3. The J gene is TRBJ1-6, the V gene TRBV19, with TRBD1 matching over 9 bases. Germline CDR1 reads LNHDA; CDR2 reads SQIVND (reference sequence). This CDR3 has 14 amino acids. Unmatched junction bases numbered 3, after V lost 3 bases and J lost 9 bases. This CDR3 reads CASSIGQGISPLHF. In nucleotides, the CDR3 is TGTGCCAGTAGTATCGGACAGGGGATTTCACCCCTCCACTTT.

The V gene is TRBV29-1, the J gene TRBJ2-3; 12 nucleotides agree with TRBD2. The CDR3 consists of 14 residues. Losses at the gene ends were 7 bases for V and 4 bases for J; bases not matched to a gene: 6. Germline V gene data show CDR1 as SQVTM and CDR2 as ANQGSEA. DNA for the CDR3: TGCAGCGCCACTAGCGGGGGGTACCCAGATACGCAGTATTTT. Its translation is CSATSGGYPDTQYF.

By its share, this clone is medium-sized (0.01 to 0.1%). J is TRBJ1-2 and V is TRBV11-3; no reliable D call. V lost 3 bases, J lost 8 bases, and 16 bases lay in between. Germline values: CDR1 SGHNT, CDR2 YENEEA. This CDR3 is built from 14 residues. The CDR3 sequence is CASSLASGFEGYTF. The CDR3, as DNA: TGTGCCAGCAGCTTGGCATCGGGGTTTGAAGGCTACACCTTC.

This clone is categorized as large (0.1 to 1%). J is TRBJ1-1 and V is TRBV4-1, with a possible D match to TRBD1 (6 bases). The CDR3 length is 15 residues. V lost 1 base, J lost 6 bases, and 15 bases lay in between. The germline CDR1 and CDR2 sequences are MGHRA and YSYEKL. The CDR3 DNA reads TGCGCCAGCAGCCAAGGGGAACAGGGAGTCCCTGAAGCTTTCTTT. This encodes CASSQGEQGVPEAFF.

The J gene is TRBJ2-3, the V gene TRBV6-1; 9 bases are shared with TRBD2. This CDR3 region has 17 residues. Germline CDR1 reads MNHNS; CDR2 reads SASEGT. V gave up 0 bases and J gave up 2 bases; unmatched junction bases: 6. CDR3 amino acids: CASSEAILAGNTDTQYF. For the CDR3, the DNA is TGTGCCAGCAGTGAAGCGATCCTAGCGGGAAACACAGATACGCAGTATTTT.

This rearrangement joins TRBV15 to TRBJ1-5; D is perhaps TRBD1 (5 bases). Germline assignment: CDR1 LNHNV and CDR2 YYDKDF (reference sequence). Trimming removed 1 base from V and 8 bases from J, with 12 bases in between. The CDR3 is made up of 14 amino acids. The CDR3 DNA follows: TGTGCCACCAGCAGAGTTGGGGGGGTTGAGCCCCAGCATTTT. This encodes CATSRVGGVEPQHF.

This chain links TRBV29-1 with TRBJ1-1; D is ambiguous. Germline CDR1 reads SQVTM; CDR2 reads ANQGSEA. CDR3 length: 13 residues. V lost 5 bases, J lost 1 base, and 11 bases lay in between. The DNA of the CDR3 is TGCAGCGTTAGAAACGATTGGAACACTGAAGCTTTCTTT. This gives the protein CSVRNDWNTEAFF.

This clone was detected only a few times. The rearrangement joins TRBV6-4 to TRBJ1-3, with D possibly being TRBD1 (6 bases). Germline values: CDR1 MRHNA, CDR2 SNTAGT. The CDR3 is 14 amino acids. V lost 8 bases and J 4 bases, leaving 15 bases between the germline ends. Written as DNA, the CDR3 is TGTGCCAGCCTCTCCCGACAGGCCGGAAACACCATATATTTT. Protein: CASLSRQAGNTIYF.

This clone was seen only a few times. The gene calls are TRBV11-3 and TRBJ1-2; D possibly corresponds to TRBD1 (5 bases). Trimming stripped 3 bases from V and 2 bases from J, with 16 bases between. Germline lookup yields CDR1 SGHNT and CDR2 YENEEA. The CDR3 extends over 16 amino acids. This chain's CDR3 is CASSLASRDGNYGYTF. CDR3 bases: TGTGCCAGCAGCTTGGCCTCGCGGGACGGCAACTATGGCTACACCTTC.

This clone appeared a few times. The rearrangement uses TRBV11-3 and TRBJ2-7, with D maybe TRBD1 (6 bases). Trimming removed 3 bases at V and 1 base at J, with 10 bases between. From germline, CDR1 is SGHNT and CDR2 YENEEA. The CDR3 is 14 residues long. CDR3 nucleotides: TGTGCCAGCAGCTTGTTGGGGGCATCCTACGAGCAGTACTTC. This encodes CASSLLGASYEQYF.

The genes are TRBV5-1 and TRBJ1-3; maybe TRBD1 (6 bases). This CDR3 has 16 amino acids. Trimming left V 0 bases short and J 3 bases short, with 13 bases between. Germline CDR1 SGHRS, CDR2 YFSETQ. CDR3 sequence: CASSLDGTNFGNTIYF. In DNA form, the CDR3 reads TGCGCCAGCAGCTTGGACGGGACAAATTTTGGAAACACCATATATTTT.

Within the sample, this clone is large. The V gene is TRBV6-8, the J gene TRBJ2-5; 7 bases map to TRBD2. The V and J ends lost 5 bases and 3 bases, in that order; junction bases with no gene match: 3. The germline V gene has CDR1 MNHGY and CDR2 SAAAGT. This CDR3 region has 13 residues. The CDR3 here is CASSIREEETQYF. The CDR3 nucleotides read TGTGCCAGCAGTATTCGGGAGGAAGAGACCCAGTACTTC.